This TCR beta chain was obtained from a study of Graves' ophthalmopathy and Graves' hyperthyroidism. This clonotype was seen many times. Its antigen is undetermined. RNA transcripts provided the template for amplifying TCR beta CDR3 regions. The workflow started with a first-round RT-PCR run with HTBI primers and then moved on to a second-round multiplex PCR. TCRdb ran MiXCR on the multiplex PCR reads and lists one entry per CDR3 protein. The sample lists 300,000 to 450,000 distinct CDR3 sequences; roughly 15% were seen once. Notes on the study in general: Separation of ophthalmopathy from stable hyperthyroidism was achieved by a 13-signature model, at approximately 90% sensitivity and around 81% specificity.

Exclusion criteria comprised other autoimmune diseases, uncontrolled infections, pregnancy or lactation in patients. Orbital computed tomography and thyroid ultrasound, along with TRAb, serum thyroxine and clinical symptoms, underpinned diagnosis. Sequenced: peripheral blood. The clonotype was recovered from an adult woman with stable Graves' hyperthyroidism.

The CDR3 here is CASRDRGRADTQYF. CDR3 DNA: TGTGCCAGCCGAGACAGGGGGCGAGCAGATACGCAGTATTTT. The chain couples TRBV19 to TRBJ2-3; TRBD1 agrees at 10 bases. CDR1 and CDR2 (germline): LNHDA, SQIVND (reference sequence). This CDR3 contains 14 residues. With V trimmed by 9 bases and J by 4 bases, 7 bases remained unmatched.